This T cell receptor (beta chain) was found in a study of blood T cell repertoires in COVID-19. Original analysis: Researchers report that nucleated cell counts were estimated from reference gene primer amplification. TCRdb's copy holds only in-frame clones and misses some; the assay was immunoSEQ multiplex PCR. Clonal size and the V and J genes are those of that table, whereas D and trimming came from the DNA. Among around 430,000 clones listed, 88% were seen once. The CDR3 consists of 14 residues. CDR1 and CDR2 (germline): MNHEY, SVGAGI. The germline V and J ends were trimmed by 6 bases and 9 bases, with 15 bases remaining between them.

The sample comprised peripheral blood. The rearrangement uses TRBV6-5 and TRBJ1-6; D remains unclear. The sequence came from a woman aged 50 to 65 with COVID-19, enrolled during active disease. The CDR3 is CASSALPETSPLHF. For the CDR3, the DNA is TGTGCCAGCAGCGCGCTACCGGAGACTTCACCCCTCCACTTT.